The 16 T cell receptor beta chains below come from one sample, sequenced in a study of shared clonotypes between healthy human individuals. TCRdb's table, derived via immunoSEQ multiplex PCR, lists solely in-frame clones and lacks some. This table has 450,000 to 500,000 clones, around 80% appearing once. Material for sequencing was PBMCs. These receptors were obtained from a woman aged 40 to 49 in good health. Some clones in this sample may be carry-over from other donors' samples.

The CDR3 loop is CASSVAAEIPYNEQFF. CDR3 coding DNA: TGTGCCAGCAGCGTAGCCGCAGAGATCCCCTACAATGAGCAGTTCTTC. This chain connects TRBV9 to TRBJ2-1; no definite D call. Germline-derived CDR1 and CDR2 are SGDLS and YYNGEE. The CDR3 sequence is 16 residues long. V lost 0 bases and J 2 bases, leaving 12 bases between the germline ends. Variable domain in full (rest from reference TRBV9 and TRBJ2-1): DSGVTQTPKHLITATGQRVTLRCSPRSGDLSVYWYQQSLDQGLQFLIQYYNGEERAKGNILERFSAQQFPDLHSELNLSSLELGDSALYFCASSVAAEIPYNEQFFGPGTRLTVL.

This chain joins TRBV7-3 and TRBJ2-7, with 11 nucleotides matching TRBD1. The CDR3 has 13 residues. V lost 2 bases, J lost 6 bases, and 0 bases stayed unmatched. Germline V CDR1 and CDR2: SGHTA, FQGTGA. CDR3 coding DNA: TGTGCCAGCAGCTTAGGGACAGGGGGCGAGCAGTACTTC. It specifies CASSLGTGGEQYF.

The chain's CDR3 is CASTDGLAGGPGTDTQYF. The CDR3 coding sequence is TGTGCCAGCACCGACGGACTAGCGGGAGGGCCCGGCACAGATACGCAGTATTTT. V usage is TRBV27 and J usage is TRBJ2-3; 15 positions match TRBD2. With V trimmed by 7 bases and J by 1 base, 9 bases remained unmatched. Germline V CDR1 and CDR2: MNHEY, SMNVEV (reference sequence). The CDR3 contains 18 residues.

This chain uses TRBV10-1 with TRBJ1-5, with a possible D match to TRBD1 (5 bases). The CDR3 consists of 19 residues. Trimming pared 4 bases from V and 4 bases from J, leaving 26 bases between. CDR1 WNHNN and CDR2 SYGVQD come from the germline V gene (reference sequence). This CDR3 reads CASSGGEGPSMVWNQPQHF. For the CDR3, the DNA is TGCGCCAGCAGTGGGGGGGAGGGGCCTTCAATGGTGTGGAATCAGCCCCAGCATTTT.

The CDR3 loop reads CATSSGPGTAGNTIYF. CDR3 sequence (DNA): TGTGCCACCAGCAGCGGTCCCGGGACAGCTGGAAACACCATATATTTT. The rearrangement joins TRBV15 to TRBJ1-3; TRBD1 agrees at 7 bases. The V and J ends lost 3 bases and 2 bases, in that order; junction bases with no gene match: 7. CDR1 and CDR2 (germline): LNHNV, YYDKDF (reference sequence). The CDR3 consists of 16 residues.

This clone has only one observation. The chain employs TRBV18 and TRBJ2-7, with 14 bases that match TRBD2. CDR1 is KGHSH and CDR2 is LQKENI in the germline V gene. V was clipped by 6 bases and J by 3 bases; unmatched bases: 10. The CDR3 has 17 residues. DNA of the CDR3: TGTGCCAGCTCCCCAGGACTAGCGGGAGGAGGTGGCTACGAGCAGTACTTC. Its protein product is CASSPGLAGGGGYEQYF.

CDR3 loop: CASSPRDRYYEQYF. CDR3 coding DNA: TGCGCCAGCAGCCCCCGGGACAGGTACTACGAGCAGTACTTC. The rearrangement links TRBV5-1 to TRBJ2-7; 8 nucleotides match TRBD1. The germline gives CDR1 SGHRS, CDR2 YFSETQ. V lost 4 bases and J lost 3; bases outside the gene matches: 6. This CDR3 region has 14 residues.

For the CDR3, the DNA is TGTGCCAGCAGCGTAGCGGGCAGTAACTATGGCTACACCTTC. It is translated as CASSVAGSNYGYTF. V and J are TRBV9 and TRBJ1-2; D is unclear. Germline assignment: CDR1 SGDLS and CDR2 YYNGEE. V lost 0 bases and J 1 base, leaving 7 bases between the germline ends. This CDR3 has 14 amino acids. The full variable domain, its missing parts supplied by reference TRBV9 and TRBJ1-2, is DSGVTQTPKHLITATGQRVTLRCSPRSGDLSVYWYQQSLDQGLQFLIQYYNGEERAKGNILERFSAQQFPDLHSELNLSSLELGDSALYFCASSVAGSNYGYTFGSGTRLTVV.

The rearrangement joins TRBV2 to TRBJ2-7; D may correspond to TRBD1 or TRBD2 (6 bases each). Germline V lookup: CDR1 SNHLY, CDR2 FYNNEI. The V and J ends lost 6 bases and 4 bases respectively, with 16 bases between them. The length of the CDR3 is 14 residues. Here the CDR3 reads CASSPSGANYEQYF. The CDR3 region has the DNA TGTGCCAGCAGCCCCTCGGGGGCTAATTACGAGCAGTACTTC.

The rearrangement uses TRBV29-1 and TRBJ2-5; 7 bases fit TRBD1. The CDR3 is 11 amino acids. The V gene's germline CDR1 is SQVTM and CDR2 ANQGSEA. Trimming at V came to 4 bases and at J to 7 bases, leaving 3 bases not matched to a gene. CDR3 sequence (DNA): TGCAGCGTTGGACAGGGTGGGACCCAGTACTTC. Translating it yields CSVGQGGTQYF. Full variable domain (outside the CDR3, taken from reference TRBV29-1 and TRBJ2-5): SAVISQKPSRDICQRGTSLTIQCQVDSQVTMMFWYRQQPGQSLTLIATANQGSEATYESGFVIDKFPISRPNLTFSTLTVSNMSPEDSSIYLCSVGQGGTQYFGPGTRLLVL.

V is TRBV7-9 and J is TRBJ2-3; unclear D gene. V was shortened by 0 bases and J by 9 bases, with 13 bases between the two germline ends. Germline CDR1 SEHNR, CDR2 FQNEAQ (reference sequence). The CDR3 runs to 14 residues. The CDR3: CASSLAFGVATQYF. CDR3 DNA: TGTGCCAGCAGCTTAGCCTTTGGAGTGGCAACGCAGTATTTT.

Of note for this clone: Mismatch with germline at one junction end may stem from a read error. The chain is built from TRBV28 and TRBJ1-4; 10 nucleotides agree with TRBD1. The CDR3 sequence is 13 residues long. Per germline, CDR1 MDHEN and CDR2 SYDVKM. The CDR3 DNA reads TGTGCCAGCAGCCCGTCTGCGGGACAGGGGCCACTTTTT. The encoded protein is CASSPSAGQGPLF. The whole variable domain, filled in from reference TRBV28 and TRBJ1-4, reads DVKVTQSSRYLVKRTGEKVFLECVQDMDHENMFWYRQDPGLGLRLIYFSYDVKMKEKGDIPEGYSVSREKKERFSLILESASTNQTSMYLCASSPSAGQGPLFGSGTQLSVL.

The rearrangement joins TRBV19 to TRBJ2-2; 9 bases agree with TRBD2. CDR1 and CDR2 (germline): LNHDA, SQIVND (reference sequence). This CDR3 comprises 16 residues. With 3 bases clipped from V and 7 bases from J, the junction kept 9 bases outside the gene matches. The CDR3 DNA follows: TGTGCCAGTAGTATTGGTAGCGGGAGTGGGGTCGGGGAGCTGTTTTTT. Amino acid sequence: CASSIGSGSGVGELFF.

The V gene is TRBV4-3, the J gene TRBJ1-2, with D unclear. The CDR3 has 16 residues. Trimming stripped 1 base from V and 4 bases from J, with 16 bases between. In germline, CDR1 is LGHNA, CDR2 YSLEER. The CDR3 DNA follows: TGCGCCAGCAGCCAAGCCCTACAGACGTCCTCCTATGGCTACACCTTC. Its protein is CASSQALQTSSYGYTF.

J is TRBJ2-5 and V is TRBV30; 7 bases align to TRBD1. The J call may be wrong; the DNA end is better matched by TRBJ2-7. Germline V CDR1 and CDR2: GTSNPN, SVGIG (reference sequence). The CDR3 extends over 12 amino acids. In nucleotides, the CDR3 is TGTGCCTGGCATAACAGGGGCTACGAGCAGTACTTC. Protein sequence: CAWHNRGYEQYF.

The chain employs TRBV18 and TRBJ2-2; D is perhaps TRBD1 (5 bases). Trimming stripped 2 bases from V and 5 bases from J, with 9 bases between. The CDR3 has 14 residues. CDR1 KGHSH and CDR2 LQKENI come from the germline V gene. The CDR3 DNA follows: TGTGCCAGCTCACCAGATCAGGGTACCGGGGAGCTGTTTTTT. This codes for CASSPDQGTGELFF.